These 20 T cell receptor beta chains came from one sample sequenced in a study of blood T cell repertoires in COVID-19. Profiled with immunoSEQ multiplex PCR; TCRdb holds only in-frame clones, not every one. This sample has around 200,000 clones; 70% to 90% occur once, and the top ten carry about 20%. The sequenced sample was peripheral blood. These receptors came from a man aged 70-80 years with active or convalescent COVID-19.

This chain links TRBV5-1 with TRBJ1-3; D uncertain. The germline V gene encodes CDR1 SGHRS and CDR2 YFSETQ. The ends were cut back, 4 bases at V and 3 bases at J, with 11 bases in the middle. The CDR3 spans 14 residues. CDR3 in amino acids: CASSPSRGGNTIYF. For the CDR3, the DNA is TGCGCCAGCAGCCCGTCCCGGGGTGGAAACACCATATATTTT. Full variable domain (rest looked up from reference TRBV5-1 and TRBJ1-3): KAGVTQTPRYLIKTRGQQVTLSCSPISGHRSVSWYQQTPGQGLQFLFEYFSETQRNKGNFPGRFSGRQFSNSRSEMNVSTLELGDSALYLCASSPSRGGNTIYFGEGSWLTVV.

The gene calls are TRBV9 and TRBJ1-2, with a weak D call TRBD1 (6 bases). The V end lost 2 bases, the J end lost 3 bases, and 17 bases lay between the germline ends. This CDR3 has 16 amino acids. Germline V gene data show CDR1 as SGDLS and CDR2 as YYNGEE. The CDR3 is CASSVTQGNADYGYTF. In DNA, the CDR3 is TGTGCCAGCAGCGTGACGCAGGGGAATGCTGACTATGGCTACACCTTC.

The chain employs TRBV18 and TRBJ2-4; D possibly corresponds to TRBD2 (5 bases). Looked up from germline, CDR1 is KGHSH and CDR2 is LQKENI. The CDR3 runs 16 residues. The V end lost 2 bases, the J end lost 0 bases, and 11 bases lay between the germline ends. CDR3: CASSPGRSLAKNIQYF. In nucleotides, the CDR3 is TGTGCCAGCTCACCAGGGAGATCCCTAGCCAAAAACATTCAGTACTTC.

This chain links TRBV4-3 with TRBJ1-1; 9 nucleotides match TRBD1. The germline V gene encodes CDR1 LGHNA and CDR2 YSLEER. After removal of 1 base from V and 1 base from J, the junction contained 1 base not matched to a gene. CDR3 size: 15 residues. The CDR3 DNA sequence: TGCGCCAGCAGCCAAGTGGGACAGGGGAACACTGAAGCTTTCTTT. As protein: CASSQVGQGNTEAFF.

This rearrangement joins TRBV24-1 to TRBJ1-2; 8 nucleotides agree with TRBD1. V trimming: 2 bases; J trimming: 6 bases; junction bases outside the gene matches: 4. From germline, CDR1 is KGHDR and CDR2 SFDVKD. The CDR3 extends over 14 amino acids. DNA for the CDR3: TGTGCCACCAGTGATTCCCTGACAGGGGATGGCTACACCTTC. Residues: CATSDSLTGDGYTF.

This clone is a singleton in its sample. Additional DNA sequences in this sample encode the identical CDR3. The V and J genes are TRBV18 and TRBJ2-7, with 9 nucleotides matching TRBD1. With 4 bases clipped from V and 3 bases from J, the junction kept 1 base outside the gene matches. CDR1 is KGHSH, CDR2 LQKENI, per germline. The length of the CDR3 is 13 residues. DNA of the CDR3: TGTGCCAGCTCACTGGGACAGGGCTACGAGCAGTACTTC. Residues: CASSLGQGYEQYF.

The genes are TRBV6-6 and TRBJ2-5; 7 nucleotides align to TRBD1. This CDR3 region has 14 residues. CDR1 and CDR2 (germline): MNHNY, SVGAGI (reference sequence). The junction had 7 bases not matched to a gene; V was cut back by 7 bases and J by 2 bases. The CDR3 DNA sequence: TGTGCCAGCATGTGGGACAGAACACAAGAGACCCAGTACTTC. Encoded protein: CASMWDRTQETQYF.

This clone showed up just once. The CDR3 DNA reads TGCGCCAGCAGCAGACAGGGAGGGGCCAACGTCCTGACTTTC. Translating gives CASSRQGGANVLTF. This chain links TRBV5-1 with TRBJ2-6, with 7 bases lining up with TRBD1. This CDR3 is built from 14 residues. V gave up 4 bases and J gave up 4 bases; unmatched junction bases: 2. Looked up from germline, CDR1 is SGHRS and CDR2 is YFSETQ. The whole variable domain, filled in from reference TRBV5-1 and TRBJ2-6, reads KAGVTQTPRYLIKTRGQQVTLSCSPISGHRSVSWYQQTPGQGLQFLFEYFSETQRNKGNFPGRFSGRQFSNSRSEMNVSTLELGDSALYLCASSRQGGANVLTFGAGSRLTVL.

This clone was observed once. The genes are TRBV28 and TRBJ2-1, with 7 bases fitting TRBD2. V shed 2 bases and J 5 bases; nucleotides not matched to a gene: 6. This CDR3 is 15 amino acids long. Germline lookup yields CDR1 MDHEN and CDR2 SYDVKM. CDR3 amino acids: CASSLAGTINNEQFF. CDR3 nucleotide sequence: TGTGCCAGCAGTTTAGCCGGGACTATCAACAATGAGCAGTTCTTC.

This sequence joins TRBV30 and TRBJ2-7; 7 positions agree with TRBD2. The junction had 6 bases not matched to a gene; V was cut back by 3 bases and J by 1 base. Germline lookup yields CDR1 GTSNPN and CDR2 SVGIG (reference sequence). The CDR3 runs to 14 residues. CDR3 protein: CAWRPPSGSYEQYF. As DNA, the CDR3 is TGTGCCTGGAGGCCTCCTAGCGGATCCTACGAGCAGTACTTC.

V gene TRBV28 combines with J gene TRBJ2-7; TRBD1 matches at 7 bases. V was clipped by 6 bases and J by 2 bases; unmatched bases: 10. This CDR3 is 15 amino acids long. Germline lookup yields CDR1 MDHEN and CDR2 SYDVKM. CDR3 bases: TGTGCCAGCAGCCCCGGGACAGCGGAAACCTACGAGCAGTACTTC. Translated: CASSPGTAETYEQYF.

CDR3 residues: CASSIVGEIAKNIQYF. Here the CDR3 DNA reads TGTGCCAGTAGTATAGTGGGCGAGATAGCCAAAAACATTCAGTACTTC. The chain joins TRBV19 to TRBJ2-4; D is uncertain. CDR1 LNHDA and CDR2 SQIVND come from the germline V gene (reference sequence). The V gene lost 1 base and the J gene lost 0 bases, with 10 bases spanning the gap. This CDR3 comprises 16 residues.

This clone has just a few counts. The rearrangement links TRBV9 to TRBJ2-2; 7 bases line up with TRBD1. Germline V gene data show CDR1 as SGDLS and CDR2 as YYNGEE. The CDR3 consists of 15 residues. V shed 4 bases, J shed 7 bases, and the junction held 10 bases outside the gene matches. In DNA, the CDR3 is TGTGCCAGCAGCCCCGGGACAGTGAGGATCGGGGAGCTGTTTTTT. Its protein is CASSPGTVRIGELFF. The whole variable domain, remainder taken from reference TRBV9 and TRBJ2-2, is DSGVTQTPKHLITATGQRVTLRCSPRSGDLSVYWYQQSLDQGLQFLIQYYNGEERAKGNILERFSAQQFPDLHSELNLSSLELGDSALYFCASSPGTVRIGELFFGEGSRLTVL.

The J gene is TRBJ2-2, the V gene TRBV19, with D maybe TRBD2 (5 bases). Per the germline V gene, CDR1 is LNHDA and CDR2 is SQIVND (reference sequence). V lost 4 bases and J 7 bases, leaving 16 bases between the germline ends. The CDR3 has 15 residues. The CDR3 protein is CASSTPLARVGELFF. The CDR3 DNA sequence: TGTGCCAGTAGTACCCCCCTCGCGCGGGTCGGGGAGCTGTTTTTT.

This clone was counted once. CDR3 nucleotides: TGCAGTGGAGGGACTAACTATGGCTACACCTTC. As protein: CSGGTNYGYTF. This chain uses TRBV20-1 with TRBJ1-2; no clear D. With 7 bases removed from V and 0 bases from J, the gap between germline ends came to 6 bases. Germline V gives CDR1 DFQATT, CDR2 SNEGSKA (reference sequence). The CDR3 is 11 amino acids.

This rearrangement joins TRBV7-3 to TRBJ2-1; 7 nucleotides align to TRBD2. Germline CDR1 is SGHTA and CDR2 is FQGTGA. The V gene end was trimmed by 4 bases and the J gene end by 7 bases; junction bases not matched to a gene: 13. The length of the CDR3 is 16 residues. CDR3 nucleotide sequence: TGTGCCAGCAGCTCCCTTGCGGGAGTCGTAAAAAATGAGCAGTTCTTC. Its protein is CASSSLAGVVKNEQFF.

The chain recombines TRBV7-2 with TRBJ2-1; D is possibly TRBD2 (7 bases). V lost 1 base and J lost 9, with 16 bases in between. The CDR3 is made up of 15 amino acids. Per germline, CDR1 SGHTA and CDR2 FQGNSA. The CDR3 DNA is TGTGCCAGCAGCTTAGTGTTGCGGGGAGGGGGTGAGCAGTTCTTC. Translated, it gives CASSLVLRGGGEQFF.

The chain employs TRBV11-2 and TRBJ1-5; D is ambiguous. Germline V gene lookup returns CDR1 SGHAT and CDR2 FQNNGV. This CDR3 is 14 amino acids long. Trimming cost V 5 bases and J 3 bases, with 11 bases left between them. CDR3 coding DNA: TGTGCCAGCAGCGATTACAGCCTCAATCAGCCCCAGCATTTT. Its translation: CASSDYSLNQPQHF.

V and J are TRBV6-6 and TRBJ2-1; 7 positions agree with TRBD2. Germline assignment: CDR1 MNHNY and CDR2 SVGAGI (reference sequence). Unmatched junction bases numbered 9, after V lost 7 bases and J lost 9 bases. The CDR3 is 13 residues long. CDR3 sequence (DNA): TGTGCCAGCACCCGGGACTATAGCGGTGAGCAGTTCTTC. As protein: CASTRDYSGEQFF.

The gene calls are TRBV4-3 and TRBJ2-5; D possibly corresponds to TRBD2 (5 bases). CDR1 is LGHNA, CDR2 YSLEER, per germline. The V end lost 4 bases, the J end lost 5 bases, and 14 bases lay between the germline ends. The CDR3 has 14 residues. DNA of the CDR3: TGCGCCAGCAGCCCCCAACTAGGCGGGGAGACCCAGTACTTC. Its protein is CASSPQLGGETQYF.